The sequence of this T cell receptor (beta chain) was determined in a study of CD8+ T cells in alopecia areata. In each case, RNA was isolated and then reverse transcribed into cDNA as the sequencing template. Assay used: immunoSEQ multiplex PCR; TCRdb lists only in-frame clones, some missing. The repertoire holds some 200,000 clones, with 40% to 45% as singletons. Germline lookup yields CDR1 MNHEY and CDR2 SMNVEV (reference sequence). This CDR3 comprises 14 residues. Trimming stripped 8 bases from V and 1 base from J, with 14 bases between. Study-wide points: Tofacitinib significantly lowered scalp clonality and expanded CD8+ clones among the top 100.

A word on this clone: Its specificity is not known.

The treatment was: oral pan-JAK inhibitor, 5-10 mg twice daily. Collected material from alopecia areata patients comprised lesional scalp punch biopsies and peripheral blood. Isolation of CD4+ and CD8+ T cells from PBMCs was achieved by sorting. The chain combines TRBV27 with TRBJ1-1; D gene ambiguous. Specimen: CD4+ T cells sorted from blood, collected at approximately week 39, from a patient treated with tofacitinib. This receptor was obtained from a human donor with alopecia areata. In DNA, the CDR3 is TGTGCCAGCCTACCAAGGCGCCAGAACACTGAAGCTTTCTTT. It yields the protein CASLPRRQNTEAFF.